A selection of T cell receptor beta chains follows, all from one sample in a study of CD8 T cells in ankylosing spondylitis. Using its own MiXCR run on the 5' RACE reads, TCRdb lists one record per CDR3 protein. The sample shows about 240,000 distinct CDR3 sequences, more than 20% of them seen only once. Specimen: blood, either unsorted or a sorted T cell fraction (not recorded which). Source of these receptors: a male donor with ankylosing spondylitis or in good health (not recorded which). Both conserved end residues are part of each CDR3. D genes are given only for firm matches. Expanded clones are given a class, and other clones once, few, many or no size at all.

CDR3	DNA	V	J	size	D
CASSRTENSGNTIYF	TGTGCCAGCAGCCGGACGGAGAACTCTGGAAACACCATATATTTT	TRBV2	TRBJ1-3	NA	NA
CASSESMAVSYEQYF	TGCGCCAGCAGTGAGTCGATGGCGGTCTCCTACGAGCAGTACTTC	TRBV10-1	TRBJ2-7	once	NA
CASSPSQAGEQFF	TGTGCCAGTAGTCCATCCCAAGCGGGTGAGCAGTTCTTC	TRBV19	TRBJ2-1	few	NA
CSATQPLAGVGHEQFF	TGCAGTGCCACACAGCCTCTAGCGGGGGTGGGCCATGAGCAGTTCTTC	TRBV20-1	TRBJ2-1	few	TRBD2
CASSTYPRRGSSYNEQFF	TGTGCCAGCAGCACATACCCACGCCGGGGGTCATCCTACAATGAGCAGTTCTTC	TRBV7-8	TRBJ2-1	many	NA
CSASPPGGYTF	TGCAGTGCTAGCCCCCCGGGAGGCTACACCTTC	TRBV20-1	TRBJ1-2	NA	NA
CSALGEGGLEAFF	TGCAGTGCTCTGGGGGAGGGAGGCTTGGAAGCTTTCTTT	TRBV20-1	TRBJ1-1	NA	NA
CATQATSAVTSTDTQYF	TGTGCCACCCAGGCGACTAGCGCCGTTACTAGCACAGATACGCAGTATTTT	TRBV10-3	TRBJ2-3	once	TRBD2
CASSEGLKRGAYNEQFF	TGCGCCAGCAGCGAAGGGTTGAAGCGGGGGGCTTACAATGAGCAGTTCTTC	TRBV4-1	TRBJ2-1	NA	TRBD2
CSHGGDGWYQETQYF	TGCAGCCATGGGGGGGACGGTTGGTACCAAGAGACCCAGTACTTC	TRBV29-1	TRBJ2-5	few	TRBD2
CAISTGQKNTEAFF	TGTGCCATCAGTACGGGACAGAAGAACACTGAAGCTTTCTTT	TRBV10-3	TRBJ1-1	many	TRBD1
CASSLYETQYF	TGTGCCAGCAGCTTATATGAGACCCAGTACTTC	TRBV7-9	TRBJ2-5	many	NA
CSAKEAKNTQYF	TGCAGTGCTAAGGAGGCCAAAAACACTCAGTACTTC	TRBV20-1	TRBJ2-4	NA	NA
CATWGQGRNEQFF	TGTGCCACCTGGGGACAGGGTAGGAATGAGCAGTTCTTC	TRBV12-3/TRBV12-4	TRBJ2-1	many	TRBD1
CASSPRPRRETQYF	TGTGCCAGCAGCCCCCGGCCCCGACGGGAGACCCAGTACTTC	TRBV3-1	TRBJ2-5	few	NA
CSARDLAGDKGSTEAFF	TGCAGTGCTAGAGATTTGGCAGGCGATAAGGGGTCCACTGAAGCTTTCTTT	TRBV20-1	TRBJ1-1	few	NA
CASSEAPSRRGTDTQYF	TGTGCCAGCAGTGAAGCGCCGTCTAGACGTGGCACAGATACGCAGTATTTT	TRBV2	TRBJ2-3	NA	NA
CASSASLGTDTQYF	TGTGCCAGCAGTGCGAGCTTAGGCACAGATACGCAGTATTTT	TRBV2	TRBJ2-3	NA	NA
CSARGNEITYEQYF	TGCAGTGCTAGGGGCAACGAAATTACCTACGAGCAGTACTTC	TRBV20-1	TRBJ2-7	many	NA
CASSLGGLEQNIQYF	TGCGCCAGCAGCTTGGGGGGACTAGAGCAAAACATTCAGTACTTC	TRBV5-1	TRBJ2-4	many	TRBD2
CASCQDSTGGSAKNIQYF	TGTGCCAGCTGCCAAGATTCGACAGGGGGTTCAGCCAAAAACATTCAGTACTTC	TRBV3-1	TRBJ2-4	NA	TRBD1
CASSLGDRGNAGANVLTF	TGTGCCAGCAGCTTAGGCGACAGGGGAAACGCTGGTGCCAACGTCCTGACTTTC	TRBV11-1	TRBJ2-6	NA	TRBD1
CASSLRSPPNEQFF	TGCGCCAGCAGCTTGAGGTCACCTCCGAATGAGCAGTTCTTC	TRBV5-1	TRBJ2-1	many	NA
CASSLVWGGHTDTQYF	TGTGCCAGCAGCTTAGTGTGGGGGGGCCACACAGATACGCAGTATTTT	TRBV11-2	TRBJ2-3	many	NA
CASSLFWAVSDNEQFF	TGTGCCAGCAGTTTATTTTGGGCGGTAAGCGACAATGAGCAGTTCTTC	TRBV27	TRBJ2-1	NA	NA
CASSSRAPPETQYF	TGTGCCAGCAGTTCCCGGGCCCCGCCAGAGACCCAGTACTTC	TRBV12-3/TRBV12-4	TRBJ2-5	few	NA